This T cell receptor beta chain was sequenced during a study of blood T cell repertoires in COVID-19 (dated by TCRdb to the early 2020s). Concerning the study at large: Collaborator samples came from the United States, Italy and Spain and covered acute and convalescent phases of COVID-19. The dataset comprised deeply sampled blood TCRbeta repertoires from subjects exposed to, actively infected with, or recovered from COVID-19. A de-identified subject ID, COVID-19 status, age in years and sex were almost always included in the sample metadata. Where available, HLA class I and class II types were taken from metadata supplied by the sample provider and were not determined by assay-based typing. The repertoires were made available in a free public database intended to serve as a resource for research on the immune response to SARS-CoV-2. The prospective study material was composed of cDNA or gDNA derived from T cells, B-cell-depleted T cells, or PBMCs. Samples came from the ongoing ImmuneRACE study (first 160 participants) plus 1,254 subjects from 6 global collaborators. The investigation overall reported the following: The quantity of clinical and demographic metadata differed by source and by participant and was supplied without curation.

The germline V gene (reference sequence) supplies CDR1 DFQATT and CDR2 SNEGSKA. The CDR3 sequence holds 11 residues, the cysteine and phenylalanine included. Only the CDR3 portion is preserved as DNA: 33 bases, with reading frame beginning at the first base. V loses 6 bases, J loses 4 bases, and the germline ends lie 10 bases apart. Participants in the prospective study were aged about 18 to 89 years, lived in over 20 United States geographic areas, and enrolled through a virtual design. To assign participants to cohorts, the prospective study relied on clinical history that participants themselves reported in a screening survey and a study questionnaire. Recovered participants in ImmuneRACE Cohort 3 were defined by two consecutive negative NP/OP PCR tests, clearance by a healthcare professional, or resolution of symptoms. Each participant in the prospective study had whole blood, serum and a nasopharyngeal or oropharyngeal swab collected by mobile phlebotomists. Over an approximately 2-month period, participants in the prospective study had the option of providing additional blood draws and questionnaires. Prospective study blood samples were shipped either frozen or at room temperature before DNA extraction.

About this clone: Its antigen is currently not known. No base quality information exists; no much larger clone differs at one position.

The immunoSEQ Assay, a bias-controlled multiplex PCR, was used to amplify TCRbeta CDR3 regions from genomic DNA. As for the original processing: The number of nucleated cells in each sample was estimated by amplification of reference gene primers within the assay. Sequence reads were collapsed and filtered to measure the absolute abundance of every unique TCRbeta CDR3 rearrangement. For each sample, productive Simpson clonality was calculated as the square root of Simpson's diversity index across productive rearrangements. TCRdb retrieved this table from immuneACCESS and kept in-frame rearrangements only. Not all clones are present; in checked studies, unresolved V genes account for under half, and no reason is known for the remainder. For V, J and clone size, that table is used; D and trimming come from the DNA. The sample has approximately 170,000 clones on record, 88% of them singletons. Of the sample, roughly 8.9% falls within the top ten clones.

This sequence was found in a woman under 30 who had recovered from COVID-19. Sequencing input: PBMCs or T cells enriched from blood (not recorded which). The chain uses TRBV20-1 and TRBJ2-7; 5 matching bases give a weak D call of TRBD2. CDR3 reads: CSAKEAYEQYF. Read as DNA, the sequence is TGCAGTGCCAAGGAGGCTTACGAGCAGTACTTC.